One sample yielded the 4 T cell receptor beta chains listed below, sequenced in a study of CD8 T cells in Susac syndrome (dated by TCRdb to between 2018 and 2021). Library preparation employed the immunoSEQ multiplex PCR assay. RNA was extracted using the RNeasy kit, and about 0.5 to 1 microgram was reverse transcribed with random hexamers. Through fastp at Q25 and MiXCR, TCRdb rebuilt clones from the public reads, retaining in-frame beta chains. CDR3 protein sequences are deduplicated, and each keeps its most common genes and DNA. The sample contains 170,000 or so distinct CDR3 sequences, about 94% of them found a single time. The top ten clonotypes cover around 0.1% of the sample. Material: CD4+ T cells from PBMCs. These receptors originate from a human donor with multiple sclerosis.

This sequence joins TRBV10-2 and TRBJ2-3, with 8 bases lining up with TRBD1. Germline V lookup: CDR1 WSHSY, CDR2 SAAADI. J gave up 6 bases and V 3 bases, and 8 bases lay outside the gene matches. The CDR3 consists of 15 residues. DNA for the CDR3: TGCGCCAGCAGTGATAGAGGACAGGGAAGGGATACGCAGTATTTT. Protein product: CASSDRGQGRDTQYF.

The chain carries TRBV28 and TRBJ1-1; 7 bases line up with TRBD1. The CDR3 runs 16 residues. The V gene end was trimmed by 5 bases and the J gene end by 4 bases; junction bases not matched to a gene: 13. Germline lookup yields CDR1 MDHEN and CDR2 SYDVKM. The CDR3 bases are TGTGCCAGCAGTCAGGGGACAGCCCCGTTGGGCACTGAAGCTTTCTTT. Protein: CASSQGTAPLGTEAFF.

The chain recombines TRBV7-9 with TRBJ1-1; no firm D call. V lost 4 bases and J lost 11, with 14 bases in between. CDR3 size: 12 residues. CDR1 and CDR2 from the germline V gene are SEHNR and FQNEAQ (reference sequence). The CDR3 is CASSSRRDEAFF. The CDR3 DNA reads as TGTGCCAGCAGCTCTAGGAGAGATGAGGCTTTCTTT.

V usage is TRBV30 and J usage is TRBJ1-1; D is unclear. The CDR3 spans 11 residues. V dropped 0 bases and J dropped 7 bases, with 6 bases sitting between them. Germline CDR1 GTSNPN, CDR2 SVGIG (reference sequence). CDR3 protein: CAWSVRSEAFF. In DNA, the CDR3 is TGTGCCTGGAGTGTGAGAAGTGAAGCTTTCTTT.